This T cell receptor beta chain derives from a study of T cell responses to AZD1222 COVID-19 vaccine. This CDR3 spans 13 amino acids. The germline V gene encodes CDR1 MNHEY and CDR2 SVGAGI. Between the trimmed V and J ends, which lost 4 bases and 10 bases, there was a span of 16 bases. As for this clone: Its specificity is unknown.

Findings and limits, study-wide: Clonal diversity may have been underestimated in mostly white British donors.

Clones were read by immunoSEQ multiplex PCR, and TCRdb kept only the in-frame ones, dropping some. Counted here are 150,000 to 200,000 clones, roughly 90% occurring once; the ten biggest clones make up around 1.3%. The input for sequencing was peripheral blood, taken on day 0 of AZD1222 vaccination. This chain uses TRBV6-5 with TRBJ1-1, with D unresolved. The source of this sequence is an adult in good health. CDR3 DNA sequence: TGTGCCAGCAGTTCCACGGGTCCCACGATAGCTTTCTTT. It translates to CASSSTGPTIAFF.